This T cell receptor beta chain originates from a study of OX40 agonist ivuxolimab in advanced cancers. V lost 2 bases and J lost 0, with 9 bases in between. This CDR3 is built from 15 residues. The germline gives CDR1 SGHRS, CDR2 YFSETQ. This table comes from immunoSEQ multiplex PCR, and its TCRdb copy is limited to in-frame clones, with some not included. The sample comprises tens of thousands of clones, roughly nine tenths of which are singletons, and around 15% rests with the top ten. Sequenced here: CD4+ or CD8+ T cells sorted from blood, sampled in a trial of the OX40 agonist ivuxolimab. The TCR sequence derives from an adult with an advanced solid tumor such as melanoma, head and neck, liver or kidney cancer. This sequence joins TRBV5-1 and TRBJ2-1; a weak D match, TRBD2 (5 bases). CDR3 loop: CASSFRRSSYNEQFF. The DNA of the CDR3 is TGCGCCAGCAGCTTTAGGAGGAGCTCCTACAATGAGCAGTTCTTC.